This T cell receptor (beta chain) is from a study of persistence of HIV-infected CD4 T cells (dated by TCRdb to 2018 to 2021). About the study as a whole: The study isolated CMV- and HIV-1 Gag-responding CD4+ T cells from ART-treated individuals to examine antigen-driven clonal expansion of HIV-1-infected cells. In the cross-participant TCR cluster analysis, roughly 8 participants were included for CMV and roughly seven participants were included for Gag. The median time participants had been on suppressive ART was about eight years. Apart from two participants who underwent leukapheresis at a single time point, peripheral blood samples of up to roughly 200 mL were collected from participants at multiple time points. TCRbeta sequencing assessed the clonality of all cells in each sorted population, while proviral sequencing assessed the clonality of infected cells.

Only one count was recorded for this clone. It has no known antigen specificity. Qualities for individual bases were not recorded, and no much larger clone is one base off. The immunoSEQ hsTCRB assay version 4, run in survey mode, was used to sequence TCRbeta repertoires from genomic DNA. For TCRbeta sequencing, genomic DNA was diluted to approximately 10 ng/uL, and up to 1 ug was used per sample. On the study's bioinformatics: ImmunoSeq Analyzer 3.0 was used for analysis of TCRbeta data, and diversity was computed on productive nucleotide rearrangements. The improved Chao index was used to estimate lower-bound TCR diversity, and the Gini coefficient was used to estimate clonality using the Immunarch R package. When different nucleotide rearrangements encoded the same CDR3beta amino acid sequence, each rearrangement was treated as a distinct clonotype. Differential abundance analysis identified TCRbeta sequences significantly enriched in antigen-responding cells relative to anti-CD3/anti-CD28-activated cells. TCRs were clustered by predicted peptide-MHC specificity with GLIPH2, both within individual participants and across merged participant data sets. As stored in TCRdb, this immuneACCESS dataset retains in-frame rearrangements with V and J assigned. A fraction of the clones does not appear; measured against another copy, unresolved V genes explain less than half of the discrepancy, and the remainder lacks a known reason. Clone size and the V and J calls come from that table; the DNA yielded D and trimming. Present in this sample are approximately 26,000 clones, approximately 80% of which were seen just once. 0.7% to 0.95% of the sample belongs to the ten largest clones.

The treatment or condition label on this specimen signifies: suppressive antiretroviral therapy. Lysates of CMV-infected fibroblasts were used at about 9.2 ug/mL for cell stimulation. Memory populations depleted of antigen-responding cells were obtained by sorting nonresponding CD40L-negative CD69-negative CD45RO-high memory CD4+ T cells. Participants were HIV-1-infected adults who started suppressive ART during chronic infection. Plasma HIV-1 RNA had been undetectable (below 50 copies/mL) in participants for at least 4 years. To be included, a participant needed positive CMV serology and a CD4+ T cell count above 400 cells/uL. Before stimulation, PBMCs were isolated using density centrifugation and then depleted of CD8+ T cells. Stimulation of CD8-depleted PBMCs was carried out for approximately 20 hours with anti-CD28/CD49d costimulation, CD40-blocking antibody and enfuvirtide, to prevent new infections. Cell sorting was done on a Beckman Coulter MoFlo Legacy or XDP sorter, and dead cells were excluded with propidium iodide. Genomic DNA was extracted using the QIAamp DNA Mini Kit for samples with more than one million cells and using the Quick-DNA Microprep Kit for all other samples.

After removal of 6 bases from V and 6 bases from J, the junction retains 4 bases not matched to a gene. There are 13 amino acids in the CDR3, from cysteine to phenylalanine inclusive. Just the 39-base CDR3 DNA is kept, in frame starting at base 1. What the study reported, not specific to this receptor: Within the same sorted populations, TCR oligoclonality correlated with proviral oligoclonality. The study involved few individuals and tested only a limited range of antigens. TCRbeta richness in CMV- and Gag-responding cells was significantly lower than in anti-CD3/anti-CD28-responding cells; CMV-responding cells had higher oligoclonality than CD3/CD28-stimulated and Gag-responding cells. Antigen-responding cells were enriched for degenerate expanded CDR3beta sequences, which suggests convergent selection of CD4+ responses to CMV and Gag. Because the TCR analyses were done in bulk, restricting them to just the rare CMV-responding cells that actually carried HIV-1 proviruses was not possible.

The specimen comprised CD4+ T cells sorted from PBMCs after roughly 19-hour stimulation, sampled from a patient who received antiretroviral therapy. Reading the label with the study, this specimen's cell subset or site is: CD40L-CD69- CD45RO-high memory CD4 T cells not responding to CMV lysate. Recombination linked TRBV12-3 or TRBV12-4 to TRBJ1-5; TRBD1 agrees with 8 junctional bases. This receptor was taken from an adult woman with HIV who was CMV-seropositive. The CDR3 amino acid sequence is: CASRTGVGQPQHF. The DNA is as follows: TGTGCCAGCAGGACAGGGGTAGGTCAGCCCCAGCATTTT.